Shown below are 10 T cell receptor beta chains from a single sample sequenced in a study of radiotherapy plus CTLA-4 blockade in lung cancer. The table came from immunoSEQ multiplex PCR; TCRdb's copy has only in-frame clones and leaves some out. The sample yields 20,000 to 25,000 clones, over 70% seen once. The material was peripheral blood, obtained from a patient treated with radiotherapy plus ipilimumab. The source is a human donor with non-small cell lung cancer who had stable disease on radiotherapy plus ipilimumab.

The chain combines TRBV2 with TRBJ2-5; D remains ambiguous. The V and J ends lost 1 base and 0 bases respectively, with 3 bases between them. The CDR3 extends over 13 amino acids. Germline CDR1 reads SNHLY; CDR2 reads FYNNEI. The CDR3 is CASSEDDQETQYF. The CDR3 coding sequence is TGTGCCAGCAGTGAAGACGACCAAGAGACCCAGTACTTC.

About this clone: At one end the junction does not follow the germline gene, possibly because of a read error. This chain uses TRBV27 with TRBJ1-2; 8 positions match TRBD1. Germline CDR1 MNHEY, CDR2 SMNVEV (reference sequence). The CDR3 has 14 amino acids. The CDR3 protein is CASSPGQENYGHTF. The CDR3 nucleotides are TGTGCCAGCAGTCCGGGACAGGAGAACTATGGCCACACCTTC.

The sample holds one count of this clone. CDR3 DNA sequence: TGTGCCAGCAGCCTAGTCCGCCAAGCCAAAAACATTCAGTACTTC. Translation: CASSLVRQAKNIQYF. The chain combines TRBV7-2 with TRBJ2-4; D uncertain. V lost 5 bases and J lost 0, with 11 bases in between. This CDR3 has 15 amino acids. Germline V gene data show CDR1 as SGHTA and CDR2 as FQGNSA.

This clone was observed a few times. J is TRBJ2-3 and V is TRBV6-4, with TRBD1 as a possible D gene (5 bases). The ends were cut back, 0 bases at V and 5 bases at J, with 6 bases in the middle. CDR1 and CDR2 (germline): MRHNA, SNTAGT. The CDR3 length is 13 residues. CDR3 DNA: TGTGCCAGCAGTGACTCCCAGGGAGATACGCAGTATTTT. Amino acids: CASSDSQGDTQYF.

The chain links TRBV13 to TRBJ1-2; no clear D gene. Trimming took off 2 bases at V and 5 bases at J, with 12 bases between the two ends. The CDR3 loop spans 14 amino acids. Germline V gene lookup returns CDR1 PRHDT and CDR2 FYEKMQ (reference sequence). The CDR3: CASSLRFRTYGYTF. In nucleotides, the CDR3 is TGTGCCAGCAGCTTAAGGTTTAGGACTTATGGCTACACCTTC.

The V call is TRBV30, the J call TRBJ1-2; D remains unclear. CDR1 and CDR2 from the germline V gene are GTSNPN and SVGIG (reference sequence). This CDR3 region has 11 residues. The V gene lost 1 base and the J gene lost 5 bases, with 5 bases spanning the gap. CDR3 loop: CAWSESYGYTF. In DNA form, the CDR3 reads TGTGCCTGGAGTGAAAGTTATGGCTACACCTTC. Filled out from reference TRBV30 and TRBJ1-2, the complete variable domain reads SQTIHQWPATLVQPVGSPLSLECTVEGTSNPNLYWYRQAAGRGLQLLFYSVGIGQISSEVPQNLSASRPQDRQFILSSKKLLLSDSGFYLCAWSESYGYTFGSGTRLTVV.

This clone was found a few times. V gene TRBV4-3 combines with J gene TRBJ1-1; D remains ambiguous. Trimming shortened V by 4 bases and J by 0 bases, and 12 bases separated the two germline ends. Looked up from germline, CDR1 is LGHNA and CDR2 is YSLEER. CDR3 length equals 15 residues. DNA of the CDR3: TGCGCCAGCAGCCCACCACAGTTCATGAACACTGAAGCTTTCTTT. This sequence encodes CASSPPQFMNTEAFF.

This clone was counted only a few times. CDR3 sequence (DNA): TGTGCCAGCAGCTTCCTCCCAAGCGGGGGGAGGACAGATACGCAGTATTTT. Its translation: CASSFLPSGGRTDTQYF. The chain recombines TRBV7-2 with TRBJ2-3; 9 bases map to TRBD2. Germline values: CDR1 SGHTA, CDR2 FQGNSA. J was trimmed by 3 bases and V by 3 bases; bases with no gene match: 10. CDR3 length: 17 amino acids. Full variable domain (outside the CDR3, taken from reference TRBV7-2 and TRBJ2-3): GAGVSQSPSNKVTEKGKDVELRCDPISGHTALYWYRQSLGQGLEFLIYFQGNSAPDKSGLPSDRFSAERTGGSVSTLTIQRTQQEDSAVYLCASSFLPSGGRTDTQYFGPGTRLTVL.

The V and J genes are TRBV29-1 and TRBJ2-7, with 7 bases lining up with TRBD2. The CDR3 extends over 15 amino acids. The trim removed 4 bases at V and 3 bases at J, leaving 12 bases unmatched. CDR1 and CDR2 from the germline V gene are SQVTM and ANQGSEA. This CDR3 reads CSVVLAASGDYEQYF. The CDR3 DNA reads TGCAGCGTTGTATTGGCGGCTAGCGGCGACTACGAGCAGTACTTC.

The CDR3 DNA follows: TGTGCTAGTGGTTTGAACTATGGCTACACCTTC. It yields the protein CASGLNYGYTF. This chain links TRBV12-5 with TRBJ1-2; no definite D call. V shed 2 bases and J shed 2 bases, with 0 bases lying between them. There are 11 residues in the CDR3. The germline V gene has CDR1 LGHNT and CDR2 FRNRAP.